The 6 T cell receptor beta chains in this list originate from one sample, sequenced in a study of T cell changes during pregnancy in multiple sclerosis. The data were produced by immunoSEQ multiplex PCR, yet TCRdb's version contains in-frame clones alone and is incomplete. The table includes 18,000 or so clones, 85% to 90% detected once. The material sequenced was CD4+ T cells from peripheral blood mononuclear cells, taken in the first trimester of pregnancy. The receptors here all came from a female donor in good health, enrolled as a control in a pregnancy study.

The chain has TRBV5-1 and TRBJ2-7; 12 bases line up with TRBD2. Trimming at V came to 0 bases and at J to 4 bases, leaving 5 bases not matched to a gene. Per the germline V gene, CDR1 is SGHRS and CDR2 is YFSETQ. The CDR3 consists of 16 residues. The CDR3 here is CASSLEGGLAGYEQYF. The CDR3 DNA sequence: TGCGCCAGCAGCTTGGAGGGGGGACTAGCGGGTTACGAGCAGTACTTC.

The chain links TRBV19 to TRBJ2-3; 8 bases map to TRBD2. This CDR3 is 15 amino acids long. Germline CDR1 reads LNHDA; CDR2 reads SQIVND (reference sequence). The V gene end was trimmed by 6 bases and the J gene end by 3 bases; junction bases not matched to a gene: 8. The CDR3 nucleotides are TGTGCCAGTAGAGATAGCGGGAAAGGTACAGATACGCAGTATTTT. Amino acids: CASRDSGKGTDTQYF.

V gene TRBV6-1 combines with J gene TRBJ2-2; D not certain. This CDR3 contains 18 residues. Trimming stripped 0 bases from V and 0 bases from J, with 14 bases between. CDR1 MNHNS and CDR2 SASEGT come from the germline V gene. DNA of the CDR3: TGTGCCAGCAGTGAAGCGCTTCGGAGCAGTTCGAACACCGGGGAGCTGTTTTTT. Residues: CASSEALRSSSNTGELFF.

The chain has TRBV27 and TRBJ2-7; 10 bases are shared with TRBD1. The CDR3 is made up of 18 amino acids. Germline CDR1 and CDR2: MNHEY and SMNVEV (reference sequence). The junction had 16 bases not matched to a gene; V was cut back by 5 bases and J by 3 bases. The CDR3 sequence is CASSPRTGRTGGIYEQYF. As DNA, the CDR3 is TGTGCCAGCAGTCCTAGGACCGGACGGACAGGGGGTATCTACGAGCAGTACTTC.

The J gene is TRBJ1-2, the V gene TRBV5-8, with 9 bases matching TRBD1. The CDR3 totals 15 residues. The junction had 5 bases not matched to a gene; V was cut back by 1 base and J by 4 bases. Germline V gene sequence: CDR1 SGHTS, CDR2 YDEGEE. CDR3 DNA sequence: TGTGCCAGCAGCTTGTACACAGGGGGCGCCTATGGCTACACCTTC. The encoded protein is CASSLYTGGAYGYTF.

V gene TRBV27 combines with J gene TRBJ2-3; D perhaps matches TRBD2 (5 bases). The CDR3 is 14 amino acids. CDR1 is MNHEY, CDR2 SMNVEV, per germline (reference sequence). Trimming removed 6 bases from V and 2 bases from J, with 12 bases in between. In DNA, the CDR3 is TGTGCCAGCAGACGGAGGAGCGACACAGATACGCAGTATTTT. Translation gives CASRRRSDTDTQYF.